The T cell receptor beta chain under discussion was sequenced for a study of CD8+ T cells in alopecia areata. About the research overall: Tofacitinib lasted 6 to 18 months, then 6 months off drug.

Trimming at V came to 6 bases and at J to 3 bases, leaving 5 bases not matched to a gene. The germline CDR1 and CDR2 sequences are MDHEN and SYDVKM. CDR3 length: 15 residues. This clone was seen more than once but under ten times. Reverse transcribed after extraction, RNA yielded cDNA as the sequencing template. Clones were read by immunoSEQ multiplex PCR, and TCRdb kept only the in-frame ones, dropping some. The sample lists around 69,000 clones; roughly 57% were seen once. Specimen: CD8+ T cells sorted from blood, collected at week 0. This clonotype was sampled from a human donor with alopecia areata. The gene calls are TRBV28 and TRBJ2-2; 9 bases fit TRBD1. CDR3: CASSEDRGYTGELFF. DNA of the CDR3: TGTGCCAGCAGCGAGGACAGGGGATACACCGGGGAGCTGTTTTTT.